The 29 T cell receptor beta chains listed next were all sequenced from one sample in a study of CD8+ T cells in alopecia areata. Following RNA extraction, reverse transcription yielded cDNA that acted as the sequencing template. The method was immunoSEQ multiplex PCR; TCRdb's version includes in-frame clones alone and lacks a portion of them. The table lists some 110,000 clones, with no singletons. The sample consisted of lesional skin. Receptors originate from a C3H/HeJ mouse with alopecia areata. This strain has MHC haplotype H2-k.

Notes on this clone: Translating the DNA gives a protein that differs from the TCRdb entry at residue 13; the protein shown here is that DNA translation. Each gene name is a mouse one. The sequenced fragment ends 3 residues before the CDR3 boundary, so the rest is inferred from the germline J gene. V gene TRBV13-1 combines with J gene TRBJ1-3, with D maybe TRBD1 (5 bases). V was shortened by 1 base and J by 0 bases, with 11 bases between the two germline ends. Germline values: CDR1 NSHNY, CDR2 SYGAGN. The length of the CDR3 is 16 residues. The CDR3 reads CASSDLDKNSGNTLYF. Incomplete CDR3 DNA: TGTGCCAGCAGTGATCTGGACAAAAATTCTGGAAATACG.

As for this clone: Translating the DNA gives a protein that differs from the TCRdb entry at residue 16; the protein shown here is that DNA translation. Gene and germline names: mouse. Sequencing ends 3 residues short of the CDR3 end; the germline J gene provides the rest. The chain joins TRBV13-3 to TRBJ1-3, with TRBD1 as a possible D gene (6 bases). Germline-derived CDR1 and CDR2 are NNHDY and SYVADS. The CDR3 consists of 19 residues. Deletions cut 2 bases from V and 6 bases from J, with 27 bases between. CDR3 residues: CASSDWTVSGNTHPNTLYF. The CDR3 bases that were read are TGTGCCAGCAGTGACTGGACAGTTTCTGGAAATACGCACCCAAATACG.

As to this clone: Gene and germline names: mouse. The sequence runs out 4 residues before the end of the CDR3; the remainder is reconstructed from the germline J gene. This chain connects TRBV13-1 to TRBJ1-4, with TRBD1 matching over 9 bases. Germline-derived CDR1 and CDR2 are NSHNY and SYGAGN. The length of the CDR3 is 16 residues. V lost 1 base to trimming and J lost 5 bases; unmatched junction nucleotides: 6. Here the CDR3 reads CASSDPGTGKNERLFF. The part of the CDR3 DNA that was read is TGTGCCAGCAGTGATCCCGGGACAGGGAAAAACGAA.

Only a few counts were recorded for this clone. Mouse gene names and germline throughout. The CDR3 extends 4 residues past the end of the read, so its final part is completed from the germline J gene. This chain joins TRBV17 and TRBJ2-1, with TRBD1 matching 7 bases. Germline V lookup: CDR1 MNHDT, CDR2 YYDKIL. The CDR3 runs 14 residues. With V trimmed by 4 bases and J by 5 bases, 5 bases remained unmatched. The CDR3 region is CASSNRDRNAEQFF. The sequenced CDR3 bases are TGTGCTAGCAGTAACCGGGACAGAAATGCT.

The table lists this clone with a few counts. The genes and germline here are from mouse. The sequenced fragment ends 4 residues before the CDR3 boundary, so the rest is inferred from the germline J gene. This chain connects TRBV13-1 to TRBJ2-1, with 8 bases aligning to TRBD1. Looked up from germline, CDR1 is NSHNY and CDR2 is SYGAGN. The CDR3 has 14 residues. The CDR3 loop is CASSDPTGGAEQFF. CDR3 bases read: TGTGCCAGCAGTGATCCTACAGGGGGGGCT.

Turning to this clone: Gene names and germline refer to mouse. The missing CDR3 end, 4 residues past where the read stops, is filled in from the germline J gene. The J gene is TRBJ2-5, the V gene TRBV14; perhaps TRBD1 as D (6 bases). Germline V lookup: CDR1 SGHDT, CDR2 FRDEAV. CDR3 length: 13 residues. This chain's CDR3 is CASSRDKKDTQYF. The sequenced CDR3 bases are TGTGCCAGCAGTCGGGACAAAAAAGAC.

This clone has ten or more counts. Mouse gene names apply. The sequence runs out 4 residues before the end of the CDR3; the remainder is reconstructed from the germline J gene. This rearrangement joins TRBV12-2 to TRBJ2-1; 8 nucleotides align to TRBD2. CDR1 and CDR2 (germline): SGHLS, HYDKME. The CDR3 consists of 14 residues. CDR3 amino acids: CASSPGGRWAEQFF. The sequenced CDR3 bases are TGTGCCAGCTCTCCGGGGGGGCGCTGGGCT.

In regard to this clone: Any gene name here is a mouse gene name. CDR3 sequence: CTCSAPGQGASQNTLYF. The sequenced part of the CDR3 DNA is TGCACCTGCAGTGCTCCCGGACAGGGGGCTAGTCAAAAC. This chain uses TRBV1 with TRBJ2-4; 11 nucleotides line up with TRBD1. Read data end 4 residues before the CDR3 end; the end is taken from the germline J gene. Trimming removed 3 bases from V and 0 bases from J; junction bases left unmatched: 5. The CDR3 spans 17 residues. Germline V CDR1 and CDR2: NSQYPW, LRSPGD (reference sequence).

This clone has just a few counts. The genes are named according to mouse. The sequence runs out 4 residues before the end of the CDR3; the remainder is reconstructed from the germline J gene. The chain is built from TRBV17 and TRBJ2-2; perhaps TRBD1 as D (5 bases). The V and J ends lost 0 bases and 1 base respectively, with 6 bases between them. Germline CDR1 is MNHDT and CDR2 is YYDKIL. The CDR3 covers 15 residues. The CDR3 here is CASSRDQGNTGQLYF. The sequenced part of the CDR3 DNA is TGTGCTAGCAGTAGAGATCAGGGAAACACCGGG. The whole variable domain, remainder taken from reference TRBV17 and TRBJ2-2, is DTTVKQNPRYKLARVGKPVNLICSQTMNHDTMYWYQKKPNQAPKLLLFYYDKILNREADTFEKFQSSRPNNSFCSLYIGSAGLEYSAMYLCASSRDQGNTGQLYFGEGSKLTVL.

This clone has only a few counts. Mouse gene names apply. The missing CDR3 end, 4 residues past where the read stops, is filled in from the germline J gene. The chain joins TRBV13-2 to TRBJ2-7, with 10 bases identical to TRBD1. Germline CDR1 reads NNHNN; CDR2 reads SYGAGS (reference sequence). This CDR3 comprises 15 residues. The sequenced part of the CDR3 DNA is TGTGCCAGCGGTGATGCCTGGGACAGGGGTTAT. Residues: CASGDAWDRGY. The full CDR3 protein is CASGDAWDRGYEQYF.

Notes on this clone: The protein here is the DNA translation, as the TCRdb protein differs from it at residue 11. Each gene name is a mouse one. The read halts 3 residues ahead of the CDR3 end, with the missing end drawn from the germline J gene. The genes are TRBV1 and TRBJ1-3; 8 bases line up with TRBD1. CDR3 length: 14 amino acids. Germline CDR1 and CDR2: NSQYPW and LRSPGD (reference sequence). Trimming removed 4 bases from V and 6 bases from J; junction bases left unmatched: 5. The CDR3 bases that were read are TGCACCTGCAGTGGAGGACAGGGTATAAATACG. The encoded protein is CTCSGGQGINT. The full CDR3 protein reads CTCSGGQGINTLYF.

Turning to this clone: Any gene name here is a mouse gene name. The CDR3 loop reads CASSDEGGRLEVFF. The covered CDR3 bases are TGTGCCAGCAGTGATGAGGGTGGCCGATTA. The genes are TRBV13-3 and TRBJ1-1; D unresolved. The read terminates 4 residues before the CDR3 end, so the remaining end is supplied by the germline J gene. The CDR3 contains 14 residues. CDR1 is NNHDY, CDR2 SYVADS, per germline.

This clone has a handful of counts. These gene names are mouse names. The observed sequence ends 4 residues before the CDR3 terminus, with the missing tail filled in from the germline J gene. The chain combines TRBV13-3 with TRBJ2-7, with TRBD2 identical over 7 bases. V shed 7 bases, J shed 3 bases, and the junction held 7 bases outside the gene matches. The CDR3 spans 13 residues. Per the germline V gene, CDR1 is NNHDY and CDR2 is SYVADS. The CDR3: CASDTGTVYEQYF. The part of the CDR3 DNA that was read is TGTGCCAGCGACACCGGGACTGTCTAT.

This clone was detected only a few times. Gene labels here are mouse ones. The missing CDR3 end, 4 residues past where the read stops, is filled in from the germline J gene. The chain recombines TRBV17 with TRBJ2-5; TRBD2 agrees at 9 bases. CDR3 length: 14 residues. Unmatched junction bases numbered 2, after V lost 6 bases and J lost 1 base. Germline V gene lookup returns CDR1 MNHDT and CDR2 YYDKIL. The CDR3 DNA, read in part, is TGTGCTAGCAGGACTGGGGGCCACCAAGAC. Its translation is CASRTGGHQD. The entire CDR3 is CASRTGGHQDTQYF.

The sample holds a few counts of this clone. Germline and genes here are mouse. Sequencing ends 4 residues short of the CDR3 end; the germline J gene provides the rest. V gene TRBV13-1 combines with J gene TRBJ1-2; 10 nucleotides line up with TRBD1. V lost 4 bases to trimming and J lost 3 bases; unmatched junction nucleotides: 3. Looked up from germline, CDR1 is NSHNY and CDR2 is SYGAGN. There are 14 residues in the CDR3. The DNA read from the CDR3 is TGTGCCAGCAGTCGGGACAGGGGCTACTCC. Translated: CASSRDRGYS. The entire CDR3 sequence reads CASSRDRGYSDYTF.

In the case of this clone: Gene names denote mouse genes. The read halts 4 residues ahead of the CDR3 end, with the missing end drawn from the germline J gene. V and J are TRBV13-3 and TRBJ2-5; 7 bases align to TRBD2. This CDR3 region has 12 residues. Germline-derived CDR1 and CDR2 are NNHDY and SYVADS. The covered CDR3 bases are TGTGCCAGCAGTACTGGGGAAGAC. Amino acids: CASSTGED. The whole CDR3 sequence is CASSTGEDTQYF.

This clone was observed a handful of times. The genes are named according to mouse. The read terminates 4 residues ahead of where the CDR3 ends, so the germline J gene completes it. The V and J genes are TRBV1 and TRBJ2-5; 10 nucleotides line up with TRBD2. The CDR3 length is 16 residues. Germline V gene sequence: CDR1 NSQYPW, CDR2 LRSPGD (reference sequence). CDR3 DNA, as far as it was read: TGCACCTGCAGTGCAGATCTGGGGGGGCTGGGAGAC. Its protein product is CTCSADLGGLGD. The whole CDR3 region reads CTCSADLGGLGDTQYF.

On this clone itself: Gene names and germline refer to mouse. The CDR3 is cut off 4 residues early in the read; its end comes from the germline J gene. The chain couples TRBV17 to TRBJ2-1; 9 bases are shared with TRBD1. V dropped 0 bases and J dropped 6; count of bases not matched to a gene: 3. CDR1 and CDR2 from the germline V gene are MNHDT and YYDKIL. This CDR3 is 15 amino acids long. This CDR3 reads CASSRDLDRGAEQFF. CDR3 DNA (partial): TGTGCTAGCAGTAGAGATTTGGACAGGGGTGCT.

Remarks on this clone: Here the gene names and germline are mouse. The CDR3 end falls 4 residues outside the read, so it is completed with the germline J gene. The rearrangement uses TRBV19 and TRBJ2-1; D possibly corresponds to TRBD1 (7 bases). Germline-derived CDR1 and CDR2 are FNHDT and SITEND (reference sequence). The CDR3 loop spans 13 amino acids. This CDR3 reads CASSMQGGAEQFF. The part of the CDR3 DNA that was read is TGTGCCAGCAGTATGCAGGGGGGAGCT.

This clone has only a few counts. Gene names and germline match the mouse. The sequence runs out 4 residues before the end of the CDR3; the remainder is reconstructed from the germline J gene. The chain carries TRBV19 and TRBJ2-1; 8 nucleotides agree with TRBD1. Germline-derived CDR1 and CDR2 are FNHDT and SITEND (reference sequence). The V and J ends lost 7 bases and 5 bases, in that order; junction bases with no gene match: 5. The CDR3 covers 13 residues. CDR3: CASGQGADAEQFF. The CDR3 DNA, read in part, is TGTGCCAGCGGCCAGGGGGCTGATGCT. Drawing the rest from reference TRBV19 and TRBJ2-1, the complete variable domain is GGIITQTPKFLIGQEGQKLTLKCQQNFNHDTMYWYRQDSGKGLRLIYYSITENDLQKGDLSEGYDASREKKSSFSLTVTSAQKNEMAVFLCASGQGADAEQFFGPGTRLTVL.

With regard to this clone: Gene names denote mouse genes. The read ends 4 residues early relative to the CDR3; the germline J gene fills the gap. Other DNA sequences in this specimen translate into the identical CDR3. The chain carries TRBV13-3 and TRBJ2-2, with 7 bases aligning to TRBD1. V gave up 2 bases and J gave up 1 base; unmatched junction bases: 2. The CDR3 totals 15 residues. CDR1 is NNHDY, CDR2 SYVADS, per germline. Partial CDR3 DNA: TGTGCCAGCAGTGAAAGGGACAGAAACACCGGG. Its protein product is CASSERDRNTG. The whole CDR3 is CASSERDRNTGQLYF.

This clone was counted between two and nine times. TCRdb's protein and the DNA translation differ at residue 13; the protein here comes from the DNA. Gene and germline names: mouse. CDR3 sequence reads: CTCSAETGIYNSPLYF. The covered CDR3 bases are TGCACCTGCAGTGCAGAAACAGGCATCTATAATTCGCCC. The chain carries TRBV1 and TRBJ1-6; perhaps TRBD1 as D (5 bases). The missing CDR3 end, 3 residues past where the read stops, is filled in from the germline J gene. TRBJ1-6 is an ORF for which the function is uncertain. CDR1 and CDR2 (germline): NSQYPW, LRSPGD (reference sequence). The CDR3 runs 16 residues. V was cut by 0 bases and J by 3 bases, with 9 bases left in between.

This clone was detected only a few times. Germline and genes: mouse. The read terminates 4 residues before the CDR3 end, so the remaining end is supplied by the germline J gene. The rearrangement uses TRBV13-3 and TRBJ2-7; 7 positions match TRBD2. CDR3 size: 14 residues. CDR1 is NNHDY, CDR2 SYVADS, per germline. V lost 1 base to trimming and J lost 3 bases; unmatched junction nucleotides: 4. The DNA read from the CDR3 is TGTGCCAGCAGTGATTTGGACTGGCGCTAT. As protein: CASSDLDWRY. The complete CDR3 sequence is CASSDLDWRYEQYF.

As concerns this clone: Gene names are the mouse ones. The DNA ends 4 residues before the CDR3 does, and the rest of the CDR3 is filled in from the germline J gene. The V gene is TRBV19, the J gene TRBJ2-3, with 8 bases matching TRBD1. V shed 7 bases and J 4 bases; nucleotides not matched to a gene: 2. The germline gives CDR1 FNHDT, CDR2 SITEND (reference sequence). This CDR3 spans 12 amino acids. The CDR3 here is CASRTGTETLYF. CDR3 DNA (partial): TGTGCCAGCCGGACAGGGACAGAA.

As concerns this clone: Gene names follow the mouse nomenclature. The read stops 4 residues short of the end of the CDR3; the missing end is completed from the germline J gene. The chain uses TRBV13-3 and TRBJ1-4, with TRBD1 matching 8 bases. V lost 4 bases, J lost 5 bases, and 7 bases stayed unmatched. Germline V gene lookup returns CDR1 NNHDY and CDR2 SYVADS. CDR3 length: 15 residues. The CDR3 spells CASSLEGQENERLFF. The sequenced part of the CDR3 DNA is TGTGCCAGCAGTTTGGAGGGACAGGAGAACGAA.

A word on this clone: Germline and genes: mouse. The CDR3 end lies 4 residues beyond the end of the read and is filled in from the germline J gene. The chain recombines TRBV14 with TRBJ2-2; 7 positions match TRBD2. CDR1 is SGHDT and CDR2 is FRDEAV in the germline V gene. The CDR3 is made up of 16 amino acids. J gave up 0 bases and V 3 bases, and 5 bases lay outside the gene matches. CDR3 DNA, as far as it was read: TGTGCCAGCAGTTCCCCCTGGGGGTCAAACACCGGG. This codes for CASSSPWGSNTG. The entire CDR3 is CASSSPWGSNTGQLYF.

A word on this clone: The gene names here belong to mouse. Read data end 4 residues before the CDR3 end; the end is taken from the germline J gene. The chain uses TRBV13-2 and TRBJ1-4; maybe TRBD1 (6 bases). CDR1 NNHNN and CDR2 SYGAGS come from the germline V gene (reference sequence). Trimming cost V 2 bases and J 0 bases, with 11 bases left between them. The CDR3 totals 16 residues. The sequenced part of the CDR3 DNA is TGTGCCAGCGGTGACCCTGGGACAATTTCCAACGAA. The encoded protein is CASGDPGTISNE. Given in full, the CDR3 is CASGDPGTISNERLFF.

Worth noting for this clone: Here the gene names and germline are mouse. The read ends 4 residues before the CDR3 terminus; that terminus is restored from the germline J gene. V is TRBV31 and J is TRBJ2-1; the match to TRBD2 covers 10 bases. The CDR3 runs 16 residues. CDR1 and CDR2 (germline): GKSSPN, SITVG. The trim removed 1 base at V and 0 bases at J, leaving 3 bases unmatched. The covered CDR3 bases are TGTGCCTGGAGTCCGGGACTGGGGTATAACTATGCT. It is translated as CAWSPGLGYNYA. The CDR3 as a whole reads CAWSPGLGYNYAEQFF.

This clone showed up just a few times. Here the gene names and germline are mouse. The read terminates 4 residues before the CDR3 end, so the remaining end is supplied by the germline J gene. The chain carries TRBV19 and TRBJ2-4; 7 bases map to TRBD2. Germline CDR1 reads FNHDT; CDR2 reads SITEND (reference sequence). The V gene end was trimmed by 4 bases and the J gene end by 1 base; junction bases not matched to a gene: 3. This CDR3 comprises 14 residues. CDR3 DNA (partial): TGTGCCAGCAGTGTTACTGGGGGTCAAAAC. It is translated as CASSVTGGQN. The CDR3 in full is CASSVTGGQNTLYF.